These 12 T cell receptor beta chains were sequenced from one sample in a study of OX40 agonist ivuxolimab in advanced cancers. Sequenced by immunoSEQ multiplex PCR; TCRdb stores in-frame clones only, minus some. This sample has over 50,000 clones, with 80% to 95% found just once. Sequenced material: CD4+ or CD8+ T cells sorted from blood, taken in a trial of the OX40 agonist ivuxolimab. The receptors stem from an adult with an advanced solid tumor such as melanoma, head and neck, liver or kidney cancer.

The chain combines TRBV19 with TRBJ1-2; D ambiguous. Germline V lookup: CDR1 LNHDA, CDR2 SQIVND (reference sequence). CDR3 length: 14 amino acids. V lost 5 bases and J 0 bases, leaving 10 bases between the germline ends. The CDR3 reads CASSFGRSNYGYTF. In DNA, the CDR3 is TGTGCCAGTAGTTTTGGCAGGTCTAACTATGGCTACACCTTC.

The chain recombines TRBV11-3 with TRBJ2-7; 7 bases match TRBD1. Trimming at V came to 4 bases and at J to 4 bases, leaving 4 bases not matched to a gene. The CDR3 length is 13 residues. The germline V gene has CDR1 SGHNT and CDR2 YENEEA. CDR3 DNA sequence: TGTGCCAGCAGCTCAAAACAGGGGTACGAGCAGTACTTC. Amino acids: CASSSKQGYEQYF.

This sequence joins TRBV7-3 and TRBJ2-3; D unresolved. The V end was cut by 5 bases, the J end by 4 bases, with 7 bases between. Germline V CDR1 and CDR2: SGHTA, FQGTGA. The CDR3 is 12 residues long. Here the CDR3 reads CASSDRADTQYF. The CDR3 coding sequence is TGTGCCAGCAGCGACCGCGCAGATACGCAGTATTTT.

V usage is TRBV4-1 and J usage is TRBJ2-7, with D perhaps matching TRBD2 (6 bases). The germline CDR1 and CDR2 sequences are MGHRA and YSYEKL. The CDR3 is made up of 13 amino acids. V was shortened by 3 bases and J by 3 bases, with 9 bases between the two germline ends. The CDR3 here is CASSQRGLYEQYF. DNA of the CDR3: TGCGCCAGCAGCCAGAGGGGACTCTACGAGCAGTACTTC.

The chain joins TRBV7-9 to TRBJ2-6, with no clear D. Trimming took 6 bases from V and 2 from J, leaving 17 bases between them. The CDR3 consists of 17 residues. Germline V gene data show CDR1 as SEHNR and CDR2 as FQNEAQ (reference sequence). Here the CDR3 reads CASSLDVIIPGANVLTF. CDR3 coding DNA: TGTGCCAGCAGTTTGGACGTAATCATCCCTGGGGCCAACGTCCTGACTTTC.

In its sample, this clone is large. This sample also contains other DNA sequences that code for the same CDR3. This chain connects TRBV6-1 to TRBJ2-2; possible D gene TRBD1, 6 bases. The V gene's germline CDR1 is MNHNS and CDR2 SASEGT. V lost 1 base and J lost 2, with 17 bases in between. CDR3 length equals 18 residues. Written as DNA, the CDR3 is TGTGCCAGCAGTGAAGGGGCAGGGGAGATCCTCAACACCGGGGAGCTGTTTTTT. Its protein product is CASSEGAGEILNTGELFF.

The genes are TRBV27 and TRBJ2-1; D is uncertain. Trimming left V 2 bases short and J 8 bases short, with 10 bases between. The germline CDR1 and CDR2 sequences are MNHEY and SMNVEV (reference sequence). The CDR3 is 13 residues long. As DNA, the CDR3 is TGTGCCAGCAGTTTACCCGGACGGTATGAGCAGTTCTTC. Protein product: CASSLPGRYEQFF.

Here the CDR3 reads CASSDRGRDGYTF. CDR3 DNA sequence: TGTGCCAGCAGTGACAGGGGGCGCGATGGCTACACCTTC. The genes are TRBV2 and TRBJ1-2, with 8 bases matching TRBD1. CDR1 is SNHLY and CDR2 is FYNNEI in the germline V gene. The CDR3 contains 13 residues. V lost 3 bases to trimming and J lost 6 bases; unmatched junction nucleotides: 3.

The chain recombines TRBV4-3 with TRBJ1-1; D gene ambiguous. The germline CDR1 and CDR2 sequences are LGHNA and YSLEER. The CDR3 totals 13 residues. V lost 0 bases and J 3 bases, leaving 5 bases between the germline ends. The CDR3 spells CASSQDWDTEAFF. CDR3 bases: TGCGCCAGCAGCCAAGATTGGGACACTGAAGCTTTCTTT.

This CDR3 is CASSATGLALYEQYF. Written as DNA, the CDR3 is TGCGCCAGCAGCGCCACGGGGCTAGCGCTCTACGAGCAGTACTTC. V is TRBV10-1 and J is TRBJ2-7; a weak D match, TRBD2 (6 bases). V was pared by 6 bases and J by 3 bases, with 18 bases between. The CDR3 length is 15 residues. Germline CDR1 WNHNN, CDR2 SYGVQD (reference sequence).

The V call is TRBV10-3, the J call TRBJ1-2, with D tentatively TRBD1 (5 bases). This CDR3 spans 13 amino acids. Germline assignment: CDR1 ENHRY and CDR2 SYGVKD. The germline V and J ends were trimmed by 1 base and 4 bases, with 7 bases remaining between them. Here the CDR3 DNA reads TGTGCCATCAGTGAGTTGGGACCCTATGGCTACACCTTC. This encodes CAISELGPYGYTF.

The V gene is TRBV30, the J gene TRBJ1-2; 8 bases map to TRBD1. Germline lookup yields CDR1 GTSNPN and CDR2 SVGIG (reference sequence). This CDR3 has 13 amino acids. The junction had 4 bases not matched to a gene; V was cut back by 4 bases and J by 3 bases. CDR3 coding DNA: TGTGCCTGGACGGCAGGGGGCGACTATGGCTACACCTTC. Translating gives CAWTAGGDYGYTF.